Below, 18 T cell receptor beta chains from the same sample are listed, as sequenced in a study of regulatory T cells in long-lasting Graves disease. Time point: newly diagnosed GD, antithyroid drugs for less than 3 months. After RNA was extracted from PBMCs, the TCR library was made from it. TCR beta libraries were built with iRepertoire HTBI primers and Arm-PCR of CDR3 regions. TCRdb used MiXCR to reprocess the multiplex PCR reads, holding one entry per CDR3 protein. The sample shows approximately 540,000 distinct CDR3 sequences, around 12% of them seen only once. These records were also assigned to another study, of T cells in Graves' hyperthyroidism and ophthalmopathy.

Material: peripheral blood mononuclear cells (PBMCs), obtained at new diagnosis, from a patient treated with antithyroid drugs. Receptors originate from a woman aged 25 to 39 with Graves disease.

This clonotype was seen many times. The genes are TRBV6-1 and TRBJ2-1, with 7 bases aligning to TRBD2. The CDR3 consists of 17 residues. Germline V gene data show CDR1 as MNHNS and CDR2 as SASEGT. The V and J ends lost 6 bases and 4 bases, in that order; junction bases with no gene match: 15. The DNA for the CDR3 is TGTGCCAGCAGCCCGGGGCCTAGCGGCGGCAGTTACAATGAGCAGTTCTTC. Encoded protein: CASSPGPSGGSYNEQFF.

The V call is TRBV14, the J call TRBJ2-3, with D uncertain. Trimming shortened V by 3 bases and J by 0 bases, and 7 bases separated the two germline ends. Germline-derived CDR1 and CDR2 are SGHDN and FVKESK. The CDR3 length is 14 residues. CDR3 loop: CASSQLQSTDTQYF. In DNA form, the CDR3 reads TGTGCCAGCAGCCAGTTACAGAGCACAGATACGCAGTATTTT.

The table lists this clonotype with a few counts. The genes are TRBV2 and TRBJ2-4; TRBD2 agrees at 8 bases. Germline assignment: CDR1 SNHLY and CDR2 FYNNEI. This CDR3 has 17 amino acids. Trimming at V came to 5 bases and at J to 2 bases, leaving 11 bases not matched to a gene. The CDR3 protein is CASSRHPGGGTKNIQYF. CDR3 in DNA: TGTGCCAGCAGTCGGCACCCGGGAGGGGGAACCAAAAACATTCAGTACTTC.

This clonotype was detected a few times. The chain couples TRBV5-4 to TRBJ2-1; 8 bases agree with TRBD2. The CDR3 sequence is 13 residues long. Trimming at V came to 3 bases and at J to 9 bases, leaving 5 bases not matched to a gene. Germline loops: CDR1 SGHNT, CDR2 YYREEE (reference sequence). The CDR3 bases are TGTGCCAGCAGCTCGGGAGGGTCGTTTGAGCAGTTCTTC. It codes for CASSSGGSFEQFF.

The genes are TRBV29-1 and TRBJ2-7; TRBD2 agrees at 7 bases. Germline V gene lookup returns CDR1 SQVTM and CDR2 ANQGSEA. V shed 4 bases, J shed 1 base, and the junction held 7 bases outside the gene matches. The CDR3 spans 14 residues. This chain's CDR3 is CSVAGTSESYEQYF. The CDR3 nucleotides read TGCAGCGTTGCGGGAACTAGCGAATCCTACGAGCAGTACTTC.

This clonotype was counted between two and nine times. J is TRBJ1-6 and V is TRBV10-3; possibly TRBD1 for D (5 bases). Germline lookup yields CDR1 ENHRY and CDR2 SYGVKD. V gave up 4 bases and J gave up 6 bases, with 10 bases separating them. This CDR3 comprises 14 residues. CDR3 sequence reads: CAISASGFNSPLHF. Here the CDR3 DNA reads TGTGCCATCAGTGCGTCAGGGTTTAATTCACCCCTCCACTTT.

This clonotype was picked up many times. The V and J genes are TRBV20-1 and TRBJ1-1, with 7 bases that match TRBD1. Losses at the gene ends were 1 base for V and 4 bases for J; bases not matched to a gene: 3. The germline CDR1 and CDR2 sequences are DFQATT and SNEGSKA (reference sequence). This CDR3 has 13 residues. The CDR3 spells CSARVQGGTEAFF. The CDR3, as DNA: TGCAGTGCTAGAGTGCAGGGGGGCACTGAAGCTTTCTTT.

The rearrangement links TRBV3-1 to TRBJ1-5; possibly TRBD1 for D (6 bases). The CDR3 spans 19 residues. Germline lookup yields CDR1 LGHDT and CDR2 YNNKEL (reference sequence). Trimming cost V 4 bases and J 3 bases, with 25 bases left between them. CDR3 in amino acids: CASSRTQDRGSRANQPQHF. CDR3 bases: TGTGCCAGCAGCCGTACACAGGACAGAGGGTCCCGGGCCAATCAGCCCCAGCATTTT. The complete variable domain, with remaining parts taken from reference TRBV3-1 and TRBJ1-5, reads DTAVSQTPKYLVTQMGNDKSIKCEQNLGHDTMYWYKQDSKKFLKIMFSYNNKELIINETVPNRFSPKSPDKAHLNLHINSLELGDSAVYFCASSRTQDRGSRANQPQHFGDGTRLSIL.

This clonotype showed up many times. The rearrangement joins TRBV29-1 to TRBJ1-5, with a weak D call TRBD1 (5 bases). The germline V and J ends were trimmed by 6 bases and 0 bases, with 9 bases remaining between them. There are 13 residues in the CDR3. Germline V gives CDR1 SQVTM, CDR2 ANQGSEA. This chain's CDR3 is CSVADSSNQPQHF. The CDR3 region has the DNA TGCAGCGTCGCTGACAGTAGCAATCAGCCCCAGCATTTT.

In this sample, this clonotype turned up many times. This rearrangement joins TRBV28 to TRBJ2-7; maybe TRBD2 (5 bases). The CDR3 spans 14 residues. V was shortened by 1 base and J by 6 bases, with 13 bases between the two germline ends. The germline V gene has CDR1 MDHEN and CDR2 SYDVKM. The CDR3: CASSLYTPRGEQYF. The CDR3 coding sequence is TGTGCCAGCAGTTTATATACCCCCCGGGGCGAGCAGTACTTC.

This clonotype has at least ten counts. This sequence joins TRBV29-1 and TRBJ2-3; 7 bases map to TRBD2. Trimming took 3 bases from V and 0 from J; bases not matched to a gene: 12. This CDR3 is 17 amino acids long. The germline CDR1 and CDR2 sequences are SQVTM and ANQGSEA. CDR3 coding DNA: TGCAGCGTTGAGGGTAGGCGGAGTAGCGGGAGCACAGATACGCAGTATTTT. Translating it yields CSVEGRRSSGSTDTQYF.

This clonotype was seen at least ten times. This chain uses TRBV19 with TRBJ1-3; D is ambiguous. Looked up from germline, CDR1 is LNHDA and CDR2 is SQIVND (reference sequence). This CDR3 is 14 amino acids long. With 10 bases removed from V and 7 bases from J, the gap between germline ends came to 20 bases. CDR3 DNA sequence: TGTGCCACCGGAAGGGCTCCCGGCAGGAACACCATATATTTT. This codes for CATGRAPGRNTIYF.

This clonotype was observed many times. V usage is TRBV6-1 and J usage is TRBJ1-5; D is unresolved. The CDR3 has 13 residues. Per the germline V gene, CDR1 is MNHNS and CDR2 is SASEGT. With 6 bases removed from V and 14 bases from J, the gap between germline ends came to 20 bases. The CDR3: CASSPGQARREHF. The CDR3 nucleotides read TGTGCCAGCAGCCCCGGGCAAGCCCGCCGGGAGCATTTT.

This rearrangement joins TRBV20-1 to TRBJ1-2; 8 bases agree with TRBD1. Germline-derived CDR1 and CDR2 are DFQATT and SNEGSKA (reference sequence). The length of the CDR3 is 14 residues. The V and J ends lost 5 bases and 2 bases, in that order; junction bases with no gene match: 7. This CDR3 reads CSAYLRDRNYGYTF. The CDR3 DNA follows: TGCAGTGCTTACCTCCGGGACAGGAACTATGGCTACACCTTC.

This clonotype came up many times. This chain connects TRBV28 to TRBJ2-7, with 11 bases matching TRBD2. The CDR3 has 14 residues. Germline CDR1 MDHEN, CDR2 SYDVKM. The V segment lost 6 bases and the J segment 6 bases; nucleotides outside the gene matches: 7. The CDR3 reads CASSLTGTSGEQYF. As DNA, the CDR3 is TGTGCCAGCAGCCTAACCGGGACTAGCGGCGAGCAGTACTTC.

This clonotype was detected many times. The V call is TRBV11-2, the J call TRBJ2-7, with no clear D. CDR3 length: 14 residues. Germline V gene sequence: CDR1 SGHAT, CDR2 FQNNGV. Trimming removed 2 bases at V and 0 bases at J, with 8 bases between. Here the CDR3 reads CASSLRQNSYEQYF. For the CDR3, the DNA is TGTGCCAGCAGCTTACGCCAGAACTCCTACGAGCAGTACTTC. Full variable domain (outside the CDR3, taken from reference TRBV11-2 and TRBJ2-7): EAGVAQSPRYKIIEKRQSVAFWCNPISGHATLYWYQQILGQGPKLLIQFQNNGVVDDSQLPKDRFSAERLKGVDSTLKIQPAKLEDSAVYLCASSLRQNSYEQYFGPGTRLTVT.

CDR3 loop: CASAGSANEKLFF. CDR3 bases: TGTGCCAGCGCCGGGTCCGCTAATGAAAAACTGTTTTTT. The chain recombines TRBV18 with TRBJ1-4; D remains unclear. CDR3 length equals 13 residues. Germline CDR1 and CDR2: KGHSH and LQKENI. The V gene lost 8 bases and the J gene lost 3 bases, with 10 bases spanning the gap. The full variable domain, in which reference TRBV18 and TRBJ1-4 provide the parts outside the CDR3, is NAGVMQNPRHLVRRRGQEARLRCSPMKGHSHVYWYRQLPEEGLKFMVYLQKENIIDESGMPKERFSAEFPKEGPSILRIQQVVRGDSAAYFCASAGSANEKLFFGSGTQLSVL.

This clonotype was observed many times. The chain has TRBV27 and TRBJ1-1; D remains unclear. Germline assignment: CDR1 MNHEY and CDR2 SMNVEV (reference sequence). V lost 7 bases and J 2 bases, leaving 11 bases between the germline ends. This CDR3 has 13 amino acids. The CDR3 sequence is CASKTVGNTEAFF. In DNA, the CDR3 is TGTGCCAGCAAGACTGTGGGCAACACTGAAGCTTTCTTT.